This TCR beta chain was documented in a study of post-analysis software for immune sequencing data. Looking at the study overall: There were relapsing-remitting, secondary progressive and progressive-relapsing multiple sclerosis among the disease courses included.

With regard to this clonotype: Its antigen is undetermined.

Every TCR beta cDNA library bore unique molecular identifiers. TCRdb independently ran MiXCR on the PCR reads; one entry per CDR3 protein. The table records some 890,000 distinct CDR3 sequences, roughly 50% of them present only once. Losses at the gene ends were 7 bases for V and 1 base for J; bases not matched to a gene: 6. Germline V gene lookup returns CDR1 SGHRS and CDR2 YFSETQ. The CDR3 loop spans 14 amino acids. Study-wide findings and caveats: Relative to controls, patients with multiple sclerosis showed significantly lower normalized Chao1 diversity. The study found TRBV5-6, TRBV5-1 and TRBV20-1 among four to six TRBV segments more frequent in patients than controls.

Sequenced: blood. This sequence originates from a girl aged 10-17 years with multiple sclerosis. The rearrangement links TRBV5-1 to TRBJ2-3; 7 bases map to TRBD1. The CDR3 nucleotides read TGCGCCAGCTCCGGGACAGTTGGCACAGATACGCAGTATTTT. Amino acids: CASSGTVGTDTQYF.